Listed here is a single T cell receptor beta chain. Its target is not known. The sample comes from a study of T cell responses to AZD1222 COVID-19 vaccine. The CDR3 covers 15 residues. The V end lost 3 bases, the J end lost 3 bases, and 12 bases lay between the germline ends. From germline, CDR1 is LNHDA and CDR2 SQIVND (reference sequence). Notes on the study in general: Donor demographics were predominantly white British with a female majority; clonal diversity may be underestimated. Repertoires were obtained only post-peak T cell response. CD4 TCRs associated with vaccination spanned spike, dominating at 160-218 and 743-854.

Doses given second, at about 4 or about 12 weeks, were pooled. Clones were read by immunoSEQ multiplex PCR, and TCRdb kept only the in-frame ones, dropping some. Altogether tens of thousands of clones are present, 80% to 90% being singletons, with the ten largest covering roughly 6%. The chain joins TRBV19 to TRBJ2-1; D unresolved. Source: peripheral blood, taken 28 days after the second AZD1222 dose. The source is an adult who received the AZD1222 COVID-19 vaccine. DNA of the CDR3: TGTGCCAGTAGTATTATGCAGTCCAGCTACAATGAGCAGTTCTTC. This translates into CASSIMQSSYNEQFF.